Listed here are 5 T cell receptor beta chains from one sample, sequenced in a study of T cell responses to AZD1222 COVID-19 vaccine (dated by TCRdb to the early 2020s). The library was made by the immunoSEQ multiplex PCR assay. Drawn from immuneACCESS, this table holds only the in-frame rearrangements with V and J called that TCRdb kept. Clones are partly lost; checked studies trace under half to an unresolved V gene and leave the rest unexplained. The table for this sample lists about 110,000 clones; 89% of them were counted only once. The ten largest clones represent roughly 3% of the sample. The time point label on this specimen signifies: baseline before first vaccination. In light of the paper, this sample's treatment or condition label describes: meningococcal conjugate vaccine given as trial control. The sample was peripheral blood, taken on day 0 of MenACWY control vaccination. All receptors derive from an adult in good health.

The chain has TRBV19 and TRBJ1-1; D is ambiguous. Per the germline V gene, CDR1 is LNHDA and CDR2 is SQIVND (reference sequence). The V gene lost 4 bases and the J gene lost 9 bases, with 18 bases spanning the gap. The CDR3 sequence is 14 residues long. CDR3 nucleotides: TGTGCCAGTAGTACGGACCGAGTAGGGAGTAAAGCTTTCTTT. Translation: CASSTDRVGSKAFF.

This sequence joins TRBV30 and TRBJ2-1; D call uncertain. Germline CDR1 and CDR2: GTSNPN and SVGIG (reference sequence). V was trimmed by 2 bases and J by 8 bases, leaving 7 bases between them. This CDR3 spans 11 amino acids. The CDR3 DNA is TGTGCCTGGAGTAAGGTTCATGAGCAGTTCTTC. Translating it yields CAWSKVHEQFF.

The rearrangement links TRBV9 to TRBJ1-6; TRBD1 might be the D (5 bases). Between the trimmed V and J ends, which lost 0 bases and 5 bases, there was a span of 6 bases. The CDR3 extends over 14 amino acids. The germline CDR1 and CDR2 sequences are SGDLS and YYNGEE. In nucleotides, the CDR3 is TGTGCCAGCAGCGTAGTAGGGGATAATTCACCCCTCCACTTT. This translates into CASSVVGDNSPLHF. Supplemented by reference TRBV9 and TRBJ1-6, the full variable domain reads DSGVTQTPKHLITATGQRVTLRCSPRSGDLSVYWYQQSLDQGLQFLIQYYNGEERAKGNILERFSAQQFPDLHSELNLSSLELGDSALYFCASSVVGDNSPLHFGNGTRLTVT.

This chain connects TRBV28 to TRBJ2-5; D may be TRBD1 (6 bases). Germline V gene lookup returns CDR1 MDHEN and CDR2 SYDVKM. Trimming cost V 6 bases and J 1 base, with 15 bases left between them. This CDR3 is built from 15 residues. CDR3: CASRLRDKLQETQYF. CDR3 DNA sequence: TGTGCCAGCAGGCTCCGGGACAAACTCCAAGAGACCCAGTACTTC.

The chain combines TRBV5-1 with TRBJ2-5, with TRBD2 matching over 10 bases. V lost 4 bases to trimming and J lost 5 bases; unmatched junction nucleotides: 11. CDR1 is SGHRS and CDR2 is YFSETQ in the germline V gene. CDR3 length: 16 amino acids. The CDR3 DNA reads TGCGCCAGCAGCCACGCCCTTAGCGGGGGGAGCGAGACCCAGTACTTC. Its protein product is CASSHALSGGSETQYF.